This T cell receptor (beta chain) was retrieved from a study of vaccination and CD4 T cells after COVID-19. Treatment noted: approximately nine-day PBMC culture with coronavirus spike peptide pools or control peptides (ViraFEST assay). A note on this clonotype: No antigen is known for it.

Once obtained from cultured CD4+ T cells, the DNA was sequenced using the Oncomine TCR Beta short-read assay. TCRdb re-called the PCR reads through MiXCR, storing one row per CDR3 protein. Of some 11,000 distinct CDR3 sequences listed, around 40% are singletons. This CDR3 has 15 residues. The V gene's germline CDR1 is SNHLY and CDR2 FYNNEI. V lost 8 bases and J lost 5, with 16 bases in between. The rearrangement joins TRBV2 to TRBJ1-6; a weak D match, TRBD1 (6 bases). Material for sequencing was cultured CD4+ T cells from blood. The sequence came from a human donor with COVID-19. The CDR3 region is CASRGGGQNNSPLHF. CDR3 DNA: TGTGCCAGCCGTGGGGGGGGGCAAAATAATTCACCCCTCCACTTT.